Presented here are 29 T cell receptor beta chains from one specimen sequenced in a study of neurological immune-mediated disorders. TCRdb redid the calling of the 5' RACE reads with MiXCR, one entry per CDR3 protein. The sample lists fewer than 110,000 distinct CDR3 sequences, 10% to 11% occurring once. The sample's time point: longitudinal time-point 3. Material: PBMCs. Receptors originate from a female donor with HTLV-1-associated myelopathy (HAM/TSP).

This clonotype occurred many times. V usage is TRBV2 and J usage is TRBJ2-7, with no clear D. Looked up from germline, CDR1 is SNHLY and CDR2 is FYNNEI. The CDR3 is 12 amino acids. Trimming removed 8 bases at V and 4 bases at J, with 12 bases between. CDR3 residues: CASALEWYEQYF. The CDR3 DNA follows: TGTGCCAGCGCGCTTGAGTGGTACGAGCAGTACTTC.

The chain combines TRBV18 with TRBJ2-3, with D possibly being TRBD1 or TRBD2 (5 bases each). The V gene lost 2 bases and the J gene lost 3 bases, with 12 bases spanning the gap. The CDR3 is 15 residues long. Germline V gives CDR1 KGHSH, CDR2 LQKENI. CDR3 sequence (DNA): TGTGCCAGCTCACCAAGTGGTGGGGGTACAGATACGCAGTATTTT. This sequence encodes CASSPSGGGTDTQYF.

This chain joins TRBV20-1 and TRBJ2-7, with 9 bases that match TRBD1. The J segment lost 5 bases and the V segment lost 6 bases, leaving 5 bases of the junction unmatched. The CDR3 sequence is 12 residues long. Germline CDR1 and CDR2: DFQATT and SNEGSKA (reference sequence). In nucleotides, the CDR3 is TGCAGTGCACTGGACAGGGGTAACGAGCAGTACTTC. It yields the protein CSALDRGNEQYF.

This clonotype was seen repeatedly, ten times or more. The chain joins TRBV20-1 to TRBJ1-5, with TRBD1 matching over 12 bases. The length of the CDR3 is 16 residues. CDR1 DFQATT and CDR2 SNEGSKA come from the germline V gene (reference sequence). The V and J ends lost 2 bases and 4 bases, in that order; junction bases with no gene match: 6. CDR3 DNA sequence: TGCAGTGCTAGACACGGGACAGGGGGCGGTAATCAGCCCCAGCATTTT. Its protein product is CSARHGTGGGNQPQHF.

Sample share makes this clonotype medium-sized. The CDR3 here is CASSLSRADTQYF. In DNA form, the CDR3 reads TGTGCCAGCAGCTTATCCAGGGCAGATACGCAGTATTTT. This chain joins TRBV7-8 and TRBJ2-3; D might be TRBD1 (5 bases). Germline values: CDR1 SGHVS, CDR2 FQNEAQ. The V and J ends lost 2 bases and 4 bases respectively, with 7 bases between them. This CDR3 comprises 13 residues. The full variable domain, with the rest looked up from reference TRBV7-8 and TRBJ2-3, is GAGVSQSPRYKVAKRGQDVALRCDPISGHVSLFWYQQALGQGPEFLTYFQNEAQLDKSGLPSDRFFAERPEGSVSTLKIQRTQQEDSAVYLCASSLSRADTQYFGPGTRLTVL.

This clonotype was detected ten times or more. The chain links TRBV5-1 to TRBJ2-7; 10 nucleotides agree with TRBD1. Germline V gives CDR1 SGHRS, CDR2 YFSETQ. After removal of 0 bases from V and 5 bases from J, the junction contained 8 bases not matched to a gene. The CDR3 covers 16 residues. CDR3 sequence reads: CASSLVRGQGSDEQYF. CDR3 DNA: TGCGCCAGCAGCTTGGTGAGGGGACAGGGGTCGGACGAGCAGTACTTC.

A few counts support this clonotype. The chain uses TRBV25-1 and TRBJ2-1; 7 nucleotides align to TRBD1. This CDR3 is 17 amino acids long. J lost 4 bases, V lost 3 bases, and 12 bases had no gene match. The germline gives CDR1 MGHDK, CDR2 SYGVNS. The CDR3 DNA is TGTGCCAGCAGTGATCCCCCGGGACAGTGGGGTTACAATGAGCAGTTCTTC. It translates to CASSDPPGQWGYNEQFF.

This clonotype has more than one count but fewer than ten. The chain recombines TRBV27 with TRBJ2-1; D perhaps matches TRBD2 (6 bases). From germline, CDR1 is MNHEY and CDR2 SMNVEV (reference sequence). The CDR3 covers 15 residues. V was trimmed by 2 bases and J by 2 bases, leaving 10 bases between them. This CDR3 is CASSLGGNPYNEQFF. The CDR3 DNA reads TGTGCCAGCAGTTTAGGGGGGAACCCCTACAATGAGCAGTTCTTC.

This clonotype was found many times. In DNA, the CDR3 is TGTGCCAGCAGAGACGTATCGGGTGCCTCCTACGAGCAGTACTTC. Amino acid sequence: CASRDVSGASYEQYF. This chain uses TRBV6-5 with TRBJ2-7; no reliable D call. Germline V gene data show CDR1 as MNHEY and CDR2 as SVGAGI. The germline V and J ends were trimmed by 6 bases and 0 bases, with 15 bases remaining between them. The CDR3 runs 15 residues.

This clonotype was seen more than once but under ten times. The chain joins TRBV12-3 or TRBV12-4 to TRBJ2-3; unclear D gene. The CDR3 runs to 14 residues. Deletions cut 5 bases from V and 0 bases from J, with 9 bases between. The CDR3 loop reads CASSKLTSTDTQYF. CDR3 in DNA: TGTGCCAGCAGTAAGCTGACTAGCACAGATACGCAGTATTTT.

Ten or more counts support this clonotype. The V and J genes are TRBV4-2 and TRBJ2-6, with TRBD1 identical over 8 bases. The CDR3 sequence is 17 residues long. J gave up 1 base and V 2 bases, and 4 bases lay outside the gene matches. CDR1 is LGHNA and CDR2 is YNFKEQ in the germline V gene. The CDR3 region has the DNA TGTGCCAGCAGCCAACCAGGGGGCGCTTCTGGGGCCAACGTCCTGACTTTC. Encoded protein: CASSQPGGASGANVLTF.

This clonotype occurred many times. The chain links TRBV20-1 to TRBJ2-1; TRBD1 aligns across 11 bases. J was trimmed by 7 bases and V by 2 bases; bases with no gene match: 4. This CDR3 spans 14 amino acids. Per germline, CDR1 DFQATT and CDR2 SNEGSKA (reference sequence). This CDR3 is CSARRGQGANEQFF. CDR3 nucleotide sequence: TGCAGTGCTAGACGCGGACAGGGGGCAAATGAGCAGTTCTTC.

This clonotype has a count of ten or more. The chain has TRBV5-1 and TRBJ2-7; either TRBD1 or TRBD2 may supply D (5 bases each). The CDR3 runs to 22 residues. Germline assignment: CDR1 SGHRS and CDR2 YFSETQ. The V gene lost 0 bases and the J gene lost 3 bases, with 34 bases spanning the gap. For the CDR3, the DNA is TGCGCCAGCAGCTTGGGGGCCAGGGCCGGGATGGTAGTCCCAAACCTGAGCTACGAGCAGTACTTC. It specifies CASSLGARAGMVVPNLSYEQYF.

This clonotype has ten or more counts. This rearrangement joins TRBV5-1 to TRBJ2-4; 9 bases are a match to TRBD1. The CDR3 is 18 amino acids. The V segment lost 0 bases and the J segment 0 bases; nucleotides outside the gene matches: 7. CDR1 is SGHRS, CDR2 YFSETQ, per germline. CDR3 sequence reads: CASSLAETGGRAKNIQYF. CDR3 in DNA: TGCGCCAGCAGCTTGGCGGAGACAGGGGGAAGAGCCAAAAACATTCAGTACTTC.

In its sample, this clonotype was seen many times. The CDR3 here is CASGPGQSSYEQYF. The CDR3 bases are TGCGCCAGCGGACCGGGACAATCCTCCTACGAGCAGTACTTC. The chain uses TRBV5-1 and TRBJ2-7; TRBD1 might be the D (6 bases). Germline V CDR1 and CDR2: SGHRS, YFSETQ. This CDR3 is built from 14 residues. V lost 7 bases and J lost 0, with 14 bases in between.

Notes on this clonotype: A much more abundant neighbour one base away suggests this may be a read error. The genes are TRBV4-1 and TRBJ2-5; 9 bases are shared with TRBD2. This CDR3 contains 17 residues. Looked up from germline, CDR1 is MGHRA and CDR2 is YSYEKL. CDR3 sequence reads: CANSPVGLSGGQEIQYF. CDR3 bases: TGCGCCAACAGCCCCGTAGGACTTAGCGGGGGCCAAGAGATCCAGTACTTC.

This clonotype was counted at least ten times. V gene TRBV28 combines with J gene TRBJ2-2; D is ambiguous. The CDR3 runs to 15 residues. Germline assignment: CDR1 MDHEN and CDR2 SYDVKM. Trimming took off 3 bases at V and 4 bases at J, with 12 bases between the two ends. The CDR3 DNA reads TGTGCCAGCAGTTTTTATGGAAAAATCACCGGGGAGCTGTTTTTT. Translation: CASSFYGKITGELFF.

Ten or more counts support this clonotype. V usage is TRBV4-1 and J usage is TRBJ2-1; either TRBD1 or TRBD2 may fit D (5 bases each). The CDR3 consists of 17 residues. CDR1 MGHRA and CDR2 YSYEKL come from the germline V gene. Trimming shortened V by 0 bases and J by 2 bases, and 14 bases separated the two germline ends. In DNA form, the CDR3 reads TGCGCCAGCAGCCAAGATCCGAGGGGAGTTCCCTACAATGAGCAGTTCTTC. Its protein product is CASSQDPRGVPYNEQFF.

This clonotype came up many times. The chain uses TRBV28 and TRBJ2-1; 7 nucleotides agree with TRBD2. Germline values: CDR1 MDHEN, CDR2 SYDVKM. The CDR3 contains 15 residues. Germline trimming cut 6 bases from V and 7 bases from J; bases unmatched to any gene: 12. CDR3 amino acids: CASSPLGGEGNEQFF. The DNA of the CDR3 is TGTGCCAGCAGCCCCCTGGGGGGGGAGGGGAATGAGCAGTTCTTC.

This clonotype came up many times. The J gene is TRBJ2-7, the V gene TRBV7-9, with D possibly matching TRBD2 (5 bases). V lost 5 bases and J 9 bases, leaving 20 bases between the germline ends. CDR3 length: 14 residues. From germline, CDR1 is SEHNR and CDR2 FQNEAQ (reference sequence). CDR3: CASSTTGISVGQYF. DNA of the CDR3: TGTGCCAGCAGCACGACCGGGATCTCAGTAGGGCAGTACTTC. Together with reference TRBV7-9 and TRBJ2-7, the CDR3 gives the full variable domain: DTGVSQNPRHKITKRGQNVTFRCDPISEHNRLYWYRQTLGQGPEFLTYFQNEAQLEKSRLLSDRFSAERPKGSFSTLEIQRTEQGDSAMYLCASSTTGISVGQYFGPGTRLTVT.

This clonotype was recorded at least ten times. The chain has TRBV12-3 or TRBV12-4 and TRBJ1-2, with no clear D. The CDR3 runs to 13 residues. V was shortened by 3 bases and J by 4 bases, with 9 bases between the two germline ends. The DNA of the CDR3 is TGTGCCAGCAGTTTGAGCAAGATCTATGGCTACACCTTC. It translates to CASSLSKIYGYTF.

CDR3 nucleotide sequence: TGTGCCAGCAGCTTGGGCCTTACCGGGAAAGCTAACTATGGCTACACCTTC. Amino acids: CASSLGLTGKANYGYTF. The V gene is TRBV7-9, the J gene TRBJ1-2; D not certain. CDR1 is SEHNR and CDR2 is FQNEAQ in the germline V gene (reference sequence). This CDR3 comprises 17 residues. V lost 3 bases and J 0 bases, leaving 17 bases between the germline ends.

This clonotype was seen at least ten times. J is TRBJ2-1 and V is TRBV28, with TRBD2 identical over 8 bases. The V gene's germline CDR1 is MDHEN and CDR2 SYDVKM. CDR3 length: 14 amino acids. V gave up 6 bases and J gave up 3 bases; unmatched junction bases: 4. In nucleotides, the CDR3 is TGTGCCAGCAGCCCGGGGGGGTTCTACAATGAGCAGTTCTTC. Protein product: CASSPGGFYNEQFF.

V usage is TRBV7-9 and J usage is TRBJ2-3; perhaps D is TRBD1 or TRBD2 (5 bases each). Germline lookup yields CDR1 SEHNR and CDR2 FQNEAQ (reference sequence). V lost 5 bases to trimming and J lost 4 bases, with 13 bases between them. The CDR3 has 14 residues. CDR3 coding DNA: TGTGCCAGCAGCCTCGGGGCAGGAGCAGATACGCAGTATTTT. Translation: CASSLGAGADTQYF.

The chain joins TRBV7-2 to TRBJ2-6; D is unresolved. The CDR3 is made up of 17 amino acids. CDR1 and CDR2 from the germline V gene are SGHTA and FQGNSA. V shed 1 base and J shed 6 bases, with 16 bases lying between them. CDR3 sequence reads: CASSLDRPVSLANVLTF. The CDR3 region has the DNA TGTGCCAGCAGCTTAGACCGTCCGGTCTCTCTGGCCAACGTCCTGACTTTC.

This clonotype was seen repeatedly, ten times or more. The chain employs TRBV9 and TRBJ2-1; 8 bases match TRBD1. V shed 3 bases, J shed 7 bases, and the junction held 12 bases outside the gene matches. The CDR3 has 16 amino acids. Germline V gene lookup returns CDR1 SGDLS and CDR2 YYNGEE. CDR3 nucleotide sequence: TGTGCCAGCAGCGACGACAGGGGAGGATGGGGAAATGAGCAGTTCTTC. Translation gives CASSDDRGGWGNEQFF.

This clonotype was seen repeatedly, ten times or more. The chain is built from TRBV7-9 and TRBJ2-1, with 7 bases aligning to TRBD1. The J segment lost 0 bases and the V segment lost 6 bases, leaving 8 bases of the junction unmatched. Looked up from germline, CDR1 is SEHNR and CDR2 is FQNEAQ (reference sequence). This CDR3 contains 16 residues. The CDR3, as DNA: TGTGCCAGCAGGATGGGACAGCCGAGCTCCTACAATGAGCAGTTCTTC. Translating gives CASRMGQPSSYNEQFF.

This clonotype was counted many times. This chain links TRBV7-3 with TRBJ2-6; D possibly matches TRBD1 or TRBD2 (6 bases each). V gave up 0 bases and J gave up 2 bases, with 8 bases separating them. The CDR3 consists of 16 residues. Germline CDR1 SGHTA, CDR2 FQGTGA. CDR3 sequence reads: CASSLTGGPGANVLTF. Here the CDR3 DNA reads TGTGCCAGCAGCTTAACCGGGGGCCCTGGGGCCAACGTCCTGACTTTC.

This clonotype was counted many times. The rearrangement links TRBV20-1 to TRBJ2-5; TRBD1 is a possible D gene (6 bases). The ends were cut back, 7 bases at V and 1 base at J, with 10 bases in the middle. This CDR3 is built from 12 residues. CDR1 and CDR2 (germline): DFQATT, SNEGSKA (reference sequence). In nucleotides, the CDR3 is TGCAGTGGGACAGCGCTCCAAGAGACCCAGTACTTC. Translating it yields CSGTALQETQYF.